The following is a T cell receptor (beta chain) sequence with its context. The assay was immunoSEQ multiplex PCR, and TCRdb's table has in-frame clones only and misses some. The repertoire holds under 250,000 clones, with around nine tenths as singletons. A COVID-19 case was met by exposed participants within 2 weeks before study entry. This entry belongs to a study of blood T cell repertoires in COVID-19. CDR3 size: 14 residues. Trimming shortened V by 2 bases and J by 3 bases, and 12 bases separated the two germline ends. Germline-derived CDR1 and CDR2 are SGHDT and YYEEEE. This clonotype was obtained from a woman aged 25 to 39 who had been exposed to COVID-19. Specimen: PBMCs or T cells enriched from blood (not recorded which). J is TRBJ2-7 and V is TRBV5-6; the D gene is possibly TRBD1 (5 bases). The DNA for the CDR3 is TGTGCCAGCAGCTTAGGCACAGGCTTCTACGAGCAGTACTTC. It encodes CASSLGTGFYEQYF. The full variable domain, its missing parts supplied by reference TRBV5-6 and TRBJ2-7, is DAGVTQSPTHLIKTRGQQVTLRCSPKSGHDTVSWYQQALGQGPQFIFQYYEEEERQRGNFPDRFSGHQFPNYSSELNVNALLLGDSALYLCASSLGTGFYEQYFGPGTRLTVT.